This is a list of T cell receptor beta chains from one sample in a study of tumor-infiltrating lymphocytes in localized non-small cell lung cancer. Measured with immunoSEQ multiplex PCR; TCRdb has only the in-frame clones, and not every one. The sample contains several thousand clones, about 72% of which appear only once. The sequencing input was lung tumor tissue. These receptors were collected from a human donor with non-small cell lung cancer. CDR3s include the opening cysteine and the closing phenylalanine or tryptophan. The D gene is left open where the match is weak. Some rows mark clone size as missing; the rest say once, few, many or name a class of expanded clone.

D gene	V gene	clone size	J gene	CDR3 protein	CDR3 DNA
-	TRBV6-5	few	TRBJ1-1	CASTQHGETEAFF	TGTGCCAGCACCCAACACGGGGAAACTGAAGCTTTCTTT
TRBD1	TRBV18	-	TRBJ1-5	CASSTTGQNQPQHF	TGTGCCAGCTCAACTACGGGACAGAATCAGCCCCAGCATTTT
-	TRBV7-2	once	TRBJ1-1	CASSPRGGRNTEAFF	TGTGCCAGCAGCCCCCGGGGGGGGCGGAACACTGAAGCTTTCTTT
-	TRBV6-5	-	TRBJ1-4	CASGKGAGREKLFF	TGTGCCAGCGGAAAAGGGGCCGGTAGAGAAAAACTGTTTTTT
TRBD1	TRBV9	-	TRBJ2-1	CASSVAGDRATYNEQFF	TGTGCCAGCAGCGTAGCGGGGGACAGGGCGACCTACAATGAGCAGTTCTTC
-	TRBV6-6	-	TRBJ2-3	CASRMTGPTDTQYF	TGTGCCAGCAGGATGACAGGCCCCACAGATACGCAGTATTTT
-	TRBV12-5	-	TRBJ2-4	CASGPSSGPLKLNIQYF	TGTGCTAGTGGACCCTCTTCTGGACCGCTAAAACTAAACATTCAGTACTTC
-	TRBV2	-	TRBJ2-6	CASSEPGANVLTF	TGTGCCAGCAGTGAGCCAGGGGCCAACGTCCTGACTTTC
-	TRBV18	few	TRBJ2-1	CASSDQIGEPYNEQFF	TGTGCCAGCTCAGACCAGATTGGGGAACCTTACAATGAGCAGTTCTTC
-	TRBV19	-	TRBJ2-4	CASSTGRGKNIQYF	TGTGCCAGTAGTACGGGACGGGGGAAAAACATTCAGTACTTC
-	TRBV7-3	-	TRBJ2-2	CASRVAANTGELFF	TGTGCCAGCAGGGTAGCAGCGAACACCGGGGAGCTGTTTTTT
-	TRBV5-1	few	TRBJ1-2	CASSSEPVNYGYTF	TGCGCCAGCAGCTCCGAGCCGGTTAACTATGGCTACACCTTC
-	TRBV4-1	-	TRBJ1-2	CASSRERAGSYGYTF	TGCGCCAGCAGCCGCGAGCGGGCGGGTTCCTATGGCTACACCTTC
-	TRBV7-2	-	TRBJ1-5	CASSLGYLSNQPQHF	TGTGCCAGCAGCTTAGGATACCTTAGCAATCAGCCCCAGCATTTT
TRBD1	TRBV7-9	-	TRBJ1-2	CASSLDRGPGGKSGYTF	TGTGCCAGCAGCTTGGACAGGGGGCCGGGGGGTAAATCTGGCTACACCTTC
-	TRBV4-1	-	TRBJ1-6	CASSQGRQANSPLHF	TGCGCCAGCAGCCAAGGCCGACAGGCAAATTCACCCCTCCACTTT
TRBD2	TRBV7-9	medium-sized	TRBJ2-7	CASSLGSGVAYEQYF	TGTGCCAGCAGCTTAGGGAGCGGGGTGGCCTACGAGCAGTACTTC
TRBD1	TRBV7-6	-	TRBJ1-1	CASRQGFNTEAFF	TGTGCCAGCAGACAGGGGTTTAACACTGAAGCTTTCTTT
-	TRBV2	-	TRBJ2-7	CATATRQLYEQYF	TGTGCCACAGCTACCAGGCAGCTCTACGAGCAGTACTTC
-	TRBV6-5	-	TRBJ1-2	CASRSTVSYGYTF	TGTGCCAGCAGATCTACAGTTTCTTATGGCTACACCTTC
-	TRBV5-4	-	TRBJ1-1	CASSLNALNTEAFF	TGTGCCAGCAGCTTGAATGCTTTGAACACTGAAGCTTTCTTT
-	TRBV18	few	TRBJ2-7	CASSAELVRASNEQYF	TGTGCCAGCTCAGCGGAGCTTGTAAGGGCCTCTAACGAGCAGTACTTC
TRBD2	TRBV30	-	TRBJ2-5	CAWNPGLAGQETQYF	TGTGCCTGGAACCCCGGACTAGCGGGCCAAGAGACCCAGTACTTC
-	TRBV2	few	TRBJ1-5	CASSDPMGLGGGNQPQHF	TGTGCCAGCAGTGATCCCATGGGACTCGGAGGAGGGAATCAGCCCCAGCATTTT
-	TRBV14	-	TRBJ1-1	CASSQAGMNTEAFF	TGTGCCAGCAGCCAAGCTGGGATGAACACTGAAGCTTTCTTT
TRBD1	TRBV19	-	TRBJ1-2	CASSAGTAYGYTF	TGTGCCAGTAGCGCCGGGACAGCTTATGGCTACACCTTC
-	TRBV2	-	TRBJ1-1	CASSVSGPNTEAFF	TGTGCCAGCAGTGTATCAGGACCCAACACTGAAGCTTTCTTT
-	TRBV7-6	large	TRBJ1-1	CASSLAWDPTEAFF	TGTGCCAGCAGCTTAGCGTGGGATCCCACTGAAGCTTTCTTT
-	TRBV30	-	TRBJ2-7	CAWSATGLGEQYF	TGTGCCTGGAGTGCTACCGGTTTGGGCGAGCAGTACTTC
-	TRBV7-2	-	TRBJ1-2	CASSPRGGPYTNYGYTF	TGTGCCAGCAGCCCCCGGGGAGGACCCTATACTAACTATGGCTACACCTTC
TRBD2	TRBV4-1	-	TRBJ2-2	CASSQTGTKGGELFF	TGCGCCAGCAGCCAAACCGGGACTAAAGGCGGGGAGCTGTTTTTT